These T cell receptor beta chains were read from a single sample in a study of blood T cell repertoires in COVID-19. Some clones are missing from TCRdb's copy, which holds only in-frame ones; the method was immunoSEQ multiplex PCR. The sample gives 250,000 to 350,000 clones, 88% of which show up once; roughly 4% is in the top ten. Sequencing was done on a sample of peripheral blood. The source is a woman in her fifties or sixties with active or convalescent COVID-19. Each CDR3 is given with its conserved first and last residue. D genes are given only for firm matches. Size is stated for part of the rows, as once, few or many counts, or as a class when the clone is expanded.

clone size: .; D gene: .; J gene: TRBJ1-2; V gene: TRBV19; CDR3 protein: CASSSQGNYGYTF; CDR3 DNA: TGTGCCAGTAGTAGTCAGGGGAACTATGGCTACACCTTC
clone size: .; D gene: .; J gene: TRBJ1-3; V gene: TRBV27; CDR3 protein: CASSPQGNRNTIYF; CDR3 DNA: TGTGCCAGCAGCCCGCAGGGGAATAGAAACACCATATATTTT
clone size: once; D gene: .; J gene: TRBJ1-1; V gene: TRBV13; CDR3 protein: CASSATGAGAEAFF; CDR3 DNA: TGTGCCAGCAGCGCGACAGGAGCGGGGGCTGAAGCTTTCTTT
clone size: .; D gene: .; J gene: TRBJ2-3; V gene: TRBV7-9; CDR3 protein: CASKPGLNTDTQYF; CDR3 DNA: TGTGCCAGCAAACCGGGACTGAACACAGATACGCAGTATTTT
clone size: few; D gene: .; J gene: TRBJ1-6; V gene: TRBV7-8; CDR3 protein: CASSRNHRDDNSPLHF; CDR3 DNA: TGTGCCAGCAGCCGTAACCACAGGGACGATAATTCACCCCTCCACTTT
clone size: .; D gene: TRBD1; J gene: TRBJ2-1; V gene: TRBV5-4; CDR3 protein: CASSWGAGGTYNEQFF; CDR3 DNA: TGTGCCAGCAGCTGGGGTGCAGGGGGCACCTACAATGAGCAGTTCTTC
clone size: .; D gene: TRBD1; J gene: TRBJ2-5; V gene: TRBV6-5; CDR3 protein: CASSYGGTGKETQYF; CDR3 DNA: TGTGCCAGCAGTTACGGCGGGACAGGGAAAGAGACCCAGTACTTC
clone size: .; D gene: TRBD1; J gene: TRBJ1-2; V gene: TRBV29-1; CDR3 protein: CSVDRTGASGYTF; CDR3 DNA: TGCAGCGTTGACCGAACAGGGGCCAGCGGCTACACCTTC
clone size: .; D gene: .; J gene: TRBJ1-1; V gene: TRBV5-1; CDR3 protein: CASSLQGASFDTEAFF; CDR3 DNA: TGCGCCAGCAGCCTACAGGGAGCCTCGTTTGACACTGAAGCTTTCTTT
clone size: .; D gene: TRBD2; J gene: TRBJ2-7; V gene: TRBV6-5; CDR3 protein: CASSRTGGDYEQYF; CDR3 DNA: TGTGCCAGCAGTAGGACCGGGGGGGACTACGAGCAGTACTTC
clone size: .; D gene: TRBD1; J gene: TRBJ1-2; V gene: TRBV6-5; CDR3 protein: CASSYGTGTYGYTF; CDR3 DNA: TGTGCCAGCAGTTACGGGACAGGGACCTATGGCTACACCTTC